This T cell receptor beta chain was recorded in a study of CD8 T cells in Susac syndrome. Whole-study findings and limits: It was acknowledged in the study that its TCR sequencing and HLA analysis involved a relatively small number of individuals.

In germline, CDR1 is SGDLS, CDR2 YYNGEE. CDR3 size: 14 residues. With V trimmed by 0 bases and J by 7 bases, 7 bases remained unmatched. After extraction with the RNeasy kit, about 0.45 to 1 ug of the RNA was reverse transcribed using random hexamers. immunoSEQ multiplex PCR amplified TCR beta CDR3 across 54 Vbeta, 13 Jbeta. Via MiXCR, TCRdb re-called the immunoSEQ multiplex PCR reads, giving one row per CDR3 protein. Among around 280,000 distinct CDR3 sequences listed, around 83% were seen once. This clonotype was counted between two and nine times. The antigen is unknown. The authors carried out high-throughput sequencing of TCR beta. They applied it to CD8+ and CD4+ T cells obtained from blood. The authors negatively isolated CD8+ and CD4+ T cells and FACS-enriched TEMRA cells.

V and J are TRBV9 and TRBJ2-7, with TRBD1 matching over 7 bases. The sequence derives from a human donor with multiple sclerosis. Sequenced material: CD8+ T cells from PBMCs. DNA of the CDR3: TGTGCCAGCAGCGTAGGGGACAGAGTTTATGAGCAGTACTTC. The encoded protein is CASSVGDRVYEQYF.